Presented here are 9 T cell receptor beta chains from one specimen sequenced in a study of vaccination and CD4 T cells after COVID-19. Sequence data for DNA of cultured CD4+ T cells were generated by the Oncomine TCR Beta short-read assay. TCRdb redid the calling of the PCR reads with MiXCR, one entry per CDR3 protein. The sample comprises several thousand distinct CDR3 sequences, less than 40% of which are singletons, and roughly 12% rests with the top ten. Treatment denoted: roughly 10-day PBMC culture with coronavirus spike peptide pools or control peptides (ViraFEST assay). One should note that the unexposed donor's CD4+ T cells were collected before the COVID-19 pandemic (2011-2018). For these TCRs, the target antigens are not known. The specimen was CD4+ T cells from blood, cultured in vitro. The receptors derive from a human donor in good health.

The chain links TRBV7-6 to TRBJ1-6; 11 bases are shared with TRBD1. The CDR3 contains 15 residues. CDR1 is SGHVS, CDR2 FNYEAQ, per germline. Germline trimming cut 5 bases from V and 7 bases from J; bases unmatched to any gene: 4. CDR3 in amino acids: CASSRGQGGNSPLHF. CDR3 bases: TGTGCCAGCAGCAGGGGACAGGGGGGCAATTCACCCCTCCACTTT.

This clonotype was picked up a small number of times. This chain uses TRBV20-1 with TRBJ2-7; D might be TRBD1 or TRBD2, each matching 5 bases. Trimming removed 0 bases from V and 2 bases from J, with 11 bases in between. This CDR3 is 14 amino acids long. From germline, CDR1 is DFQATT and CDR2 SNEGSKA (reference sequence). This chain's CDR3 is CSARDKRGPYEQYF. In DNA form, the CDR3 reads TGCAGTGCTAGAGATAAGAGGGGCCCCTACGAGCAGTACTTC.

CDR3 protein: CASSLVSEGYYGYTF. As DNA, the CDR3 is TGTGCCAGCAGCTTAGTAAGCGAGGGGTACTATGGCTACACCTTC. The chain recombines TRBV7-2 with TRBJ1-2; D perhaps matches TRBD1 (5 bases). V was clipped by 1 base and J by 3 bases, with 12 bases between them. Germline CDR1 SGHTA, CDR2 FQGNSA. The CDR3 is 15 residues long.

J is TRBJ1-2 and V is TRBV6-5; D is undetermined. Germline values: CDR1 MNHEY, CDR2 SVGAGI. This CDR3 region has 12 residues. Between the trimmed V and J ends, which lost 4 bases and 10 bases, there was a span of 13 bases. CDR3 loop: CASSLDSVIYTF. DNA of the CDR3: TGTGCCAGCAGTTTAGACTCGGTCATCTACACCTTC.

The chain carries TRBV19 and TRBJ2-7, with 9 bases identical to TRBD1. J was trimmed by 3 bases and V by 4 bases; bases with no gene match: 1. The CDR3 runs 13 residues. Germline loops: CDR1 LNHDA, CDR2 SQIVND (reference sequence). The CDR3 loop reads CASSKGQGYEQYF. The DNA for the CDR3 is TGTGCCAGTAGTAAGGGACAGGGCTACGAGCAGTACTTC.

The V call is TRBV28, the J call TRBJ1-5; D not certain. Trimming took 3 bases from V and 1 from J, leaving 19 bases between them. Per germline, CDR1 MDHEN and CDR2 SYDVKM. This CDR3 is built from 18 residues. The CDR3 DNA reads as TGTGCCAGCAGTTTTGGCGGAACGGGAGGTGTGAGCAATCAGCCCCAGCATTTT. It yields the protein CASSFGGTGGVSNQPQHF.

This clonotype has only a few counts. V and J are TRBV6-1 and TRBJ2-3; D is ambiguous. The CDR3 is made up of 13 amino acids. Germline lookup yields CDR1 MNHNS and CDR2 SASEGT. The germline V and J ends were trimmed by 8 bases and 2 bases, with 11 bases remaining between them. CDR3 nucleotide sequence: TGTGCCAGCTCGGACCGCCCCACAGATACGCAGTATTTT. Protein: CASSDRPTDTQYF.

The chain is built from TRBV30 and TRBJ1-1; 7 bases fit TRBD1. Trimming at V came to 3 bases and at J to 3 bases, leaving 7 bases not matched to a gene. Germline CDR1 GTSNPN, CDR2 SVGIG (reference sequence). The length of the CDR3 is 14 residues. In DNA, the CDR3 is TGTGCCTGGAGCCATCACAGGGGATACACTGAAGCTTTCTTT. Translated, it gives CAWSHHRGYTEAFF.

This clonotype has just a few counts. J is TRBJ2-7 and V is TRBV21-1; the table's D call of TRBD2 was not tested on the DNA. TRBV21-1 is a recognized pseudogene. The CDR3 covers 17 residues. The CDR3, as DNA: TGTGCCAGCAGCAAACCCCCCAGCGGGGGGATCCCCTACGAGCAGTACTTC. Its translation: CASSKPPSGGIPYEQYF.